The 20 T cell receptor beta chains below were found in one sample sequenced in a study of blood T cell repertoires in COVID-19. TCRdb's table, derived via immunoSEQ multiplex PCR, lists solely in-frame clones and lacks some. Of approximately 120,000 clones listed, 86% are singletons. The sample taken for sequencing was peripheral blood. These TCRs come from a woman between 50 and 59 years old who had recovered from COVID-19.

The rearrangement uses TRBV7-2 and TRBJ2-5, with 11 bases matching TRBD1. Germline trimming cut 0 bases from V and 1 base from J; bases unmatched to any gene: 1. Germline V gene sequence: CDR1 SGHTA, CDR2 FQGNSA. The CDR3 covers 16 residues. In nucleotides, the CDR3 is TGTGCCAGCAGCTTAGCCGGGACAGGGGGCCAAGAGACCCAGTACTTC. Translating gives CASSLAGTGGQETQYF.

In its sample, this clone was seen once. This chain links TRBV5-8 with TRBJ1-4; 8 positions agree with TRBD1. V shed 0 bases and J 8 bases; nucleotides not matched to a gene: 6. The CDR3 length is 15 residues. Germline assignment: CDR1 SGHTS and CDR2 YDEGEE. The DNA for the CDR3 is TGTGCCAGCAGCTTGGGCGCAGGGGACAGGGAAAAACTGTTTTTT. This gives the protein CASSLGAGDREKLFF.

V usage is TRBV30 and J usage is TRBJ1-1; the D gene is possibly TRBD1 (5 bases). Germline lookup yields CDR1 GTSNPN and CDR2 SVGIG (reference sequence). The CDR3 sequence is 13 residues long. V lost 2 bases and J lost 7, with 14 bases in between. CDR3 region: CAWSSTYRIEAFF. The CDR3 bases are TGTGCCTGGAGTTCAACTTACAGGATTGAAGCTTTCTTT.

CDR3 coding DNA: TGTGCCAGCATCGGACAGGACCAAGAGACCCAGTACTTC. Translating gives CASIGQDQETQYF. The chain couples TRBV28 to TRBJ2-5; the match to TRBD1 covers 7 bases. The CDR3 spans 13 residues. Germline V lookup: CDR1 MDHEN, CDR2 SYDVKM. V lost 7 bases, J lost 0 bases, and 2 bases stayed unmatched.

In DNA, the CDR3 is TGTGCCAGCAAGACAGGGGTCCCCGCTGGATATGGCTACACCTTC. This translates into CASKTGVPAGYGYTF. The chain employs TRBV6-5 and TRBJ1-2, with TRBD1 matching over 8 bases. With 7 bases clipped from V and 5 bases from J, the junction kept 12 bases outside the gene matches. CDR1 is MNHEY and CDR2 is SVGAGI in the germline V gene. This CDR3 has 15 amino acids.

The genes are TRBV3-1 (or the pseudogene TRBV3-2) and TRBJ1-5, with a tentative D call TRBD1 (6 bases). The CDR3 loop spans 15 amino acids. Germline CDR1 and CDR2: LGHDT and YNNKEL (reference sequence). V was pared by 3 bases and J by 7 bases, with 16 bases between. For the CDR3, the DNA is TGTGCCAGCAGCCACGGGGGGCAGGTCAGGCAGCCCCAGCATTTT. Residues: CASSHGGQVRQPQHF.

This chain joins TRBV21-1 and TRBJ1-3; the table's TRBD1 call for D was not verified on the DNA. TRBV21-1 is a pseudogene segment. This CDR3 has 16 residues. CDR3 in amino acids: CASLLEDSGSGNTIYF. In nucleotides, the CDR3 is TGTGCCAGCCTTCTTGAAGATTCAGGCTCTGGAAACACCATATATTTT.

The rearrangement uses TRBV9 and TRBJ1-3; D is unclear. V was pared by 4 bases and J by 0 bases, with 11 bases between. This CDR3 comprises 15 residues. From germline, CDR1 is SGDLS and CDR2 YYNGEE. The CDR3 here is CASSSPRYSGNTIYF. CDR3 sequence (DNA): TGTGCCAGCAGCTCTCCGCGGTACTCTGGAAACACCATATATTTT.

V usage is TRBV2 and J usage is TRBJ2-7; possibly TRBD1 for D (6 bases). This CDR3 spans 11 amino acids. CDR1 is SNHLY, CDR2 FYNNEI, per germline. Trimming cost V 8 bases and J 6 bases, with 11 bases left between them. This CDR3 reads CASSRGGEQYF. Here the CDR3 DNA reads TGTGCCAGCTCCAGGGGCGGCGAGCAGTACTTC.

The V gene is TRBV12-3 or TRBV12-4, the J gene TRBJ2-5; TRBD1 might be the D (6 bases). This CDR3 is 13 amino acids long. V lost 3 bases and J lost 4, with 9 bases in between. The chain's CDR3 is CASSLLRGETQYF. In DNA, the CDR3 is TGTGCCAGCAGTTTGCTCAGGGGAGAGACCCAGTACTTC.

The chain is built from TRBV27 and TRBJ2-7, with D uncertain. Trimming removed 3 bases at V and 0 bases at J, with 12 bases between. This CDR3 contains 15 residues. Germline V lookup: CDR1 MNHEY, CDR2 SMNVEV (reference sequence). In DNA, the CDR3 is TGTGCCAGCAGTTTGAGGCCTTCGCTCTCCTACGAGCAGTACTTC. The encoded protein is CASSLRPSLSYEQYF.

The sample holds a few counts of this clone. The same CDR3 arises from other DNA sequences in this sample as well. The chain has TRBV5-1 and TRBJ2-1; the D is unclear. CDR3 length equals 11 residues. Trimming took 2 bases from V and 5 from J, leaving 2 bases between them. Germline assignment: CDR1 SGHRS and CDR2 YFSETQ. The DNA for the CDR3 is TGCGCCAGCAGCTTCAACAATGAGCAGTTCTTC. It is translated as CASSFNNEQFF.

This chain links TRBV9 with TRBJ2-1, with a weak D call TRBD1 (6 bases). In germline, CDR1 is SGDLS, CDR2 YYNGEE. The CDR3 consists of 14 residues. Trimming cost V 3 bases and J 7 bases, with 14 bases left between them. Here the CDR3 reads CASSGTDLVNEQFF. The DNA for the CDR3 is TGTGCCAGCAGCGGGACAGACTTAGTGAATGAGCAGTTCTTC.

The V gene is TRBV3-1 (or the pseudogene TRBV3-2), the J gene TRBJ1-3, with TRBD1 as a possible D gene (5 bases). The CDR3 has 16 amino acids. Germline V gene data show CDR1 as LGHDT and CDR2 as YNNKEL (reference sequence). V was trimmed by 3 bases and J by 0 bases, leaving 12 bases between them. The CDR3 loop reads CASSQGDSSSGNTIYF. The DNA of the CDR3 is TGTGCCAGCAGCCAGGGGGACTCGAGCTCTGGAAACACCATATATTTT.

This chain connects TRBV6-6 to TRBJ1-2; D remains unclear. V lost 6 bases to trimming and J lost 4 bases, with 15 bases between them. Germline CDR1 and CDR2: MNHNY and SVGAGI (reference sequence). The CDR3 has 14 amino acids. CDR3 sequence (DNA): TGTGCCAGCAGCCCTGCGGTGGAGGGCTATGGCTACACCTTC. This encodes CASSPAVEGYGYTF.

V usage is TRBV30 and J usage is TRBJ1-1, with a weak D call TRBD1 (6 bases). CDR1 is GTSNPN and CDR2 is SVGIG in the germline V gene (reference sequence). The CDR3 covers 13 residues. V lost 7 bases, J lost 5 bases, and 17 bases lay in between. The DNA of the CDR3 is TGTGCCTCGTCCCGCAGGGGAGGGACTGAAGCTTTCTTT. This sequence encodes CASSRRGGTEAFF.

This chain uses TRBV6-5 with TRBJ1-1, with D hard to call. This CDR3 region has 15 residues. The V end lost 0 bases, the J end lost 1 base, and 9 bases lay between the germline ends. Looked up from germline, CDR1 is MNHEY and CDR2 is SVGAGI. CDR3 nucleotide sequence: TGTGCCAGCAGTTACTCGAGTGTCACGAACACTGAAGCTTTCTTT. This codes for CASSYSSVTNTEAFF.

V is TRBV27 and J is TRBJ2-1, with 9 bases aligning to TRBD2. Germline values: CDR1 MNHEY, CDR2 SMNVEV (reference sequence). The V and J ends lost 4 bases and 7 bases, in that order; junction bases with no gene match: 11. The CDR3 length is 16 residues. CDR3 DNA sequence: TGTGCCAGCAGTTACCTGAGTAGCGGGGGTCGAAATGAGCAGTTCTTC. Translated: CASSYLSSGGRNEQFF.

The CDR3 DNA sequence: TGTGCCAGCTCCCCGGCTAGCGGGAGGGGCAATGAGCAGTTCTTC. Protein product: CASSPASGRGNEQFF. This sequence joins TRBV7-2 and TRBJ2-1; 12 nucleotides agree with TRBD2. The CDR3 length is 15 residues. The V gene end was trimmed by 8 bases and the J gene end by 6 bases; junction bases not matched to a gene: 8. The germline CDR1 and CDR2 sequences are SGHTA and FQGNSA.

The chain recombines TRBV5-4 with TRBJ1-2, with D perhaps matching TRBD1 (5 bases). With 4 bases removed from V and 8 bases from J, the gap between germline ends came to 15 bases. The CDR3 runs to 13 residues. Germline V gene data show CDR1 as SGHNT and CDR2 as YYREEE (reference sequence). CDR3 nucleotides: TGTGCCAGCAGCGCGTTCGACAGCTGGGGCTACACCTTC. It is translated as CASSAFDSWGYTF. The full variable domain, completed using reference TRBV5-4 and TRBJ1-2, is ETGVTQSPTHLIKTRGQQVTLRCSSQSGHNTVSWYQQALGQGPQFIFQYYREEENGRGNFPPRFSGLQFPNYSSELNVNALELDDSALYLCASSAFDSWGYTFGSGTRLTVV.